These T cell receptor beta chains were read from a single sample in a study of T cell responses to AZD1222 COVID-19 vaccine. Clones were read by immunoSEQ multiplex PCR, and TCRdb kept only the in-frame ones, dropping some. This table holds over 130,000 clones, 93% found once. Sequenced here: peripheral blood, sampled on day 0 of AZD1222 vaccination. These receptors came from an adult in good health. Each CDR3 is given with its conserved first and last residue. The D gene is left open where the match is weak. Clone size is given for some rows only: seen once, a few or many times, or a class if the clone is expanded.

CDR3 DNA: TGTGCCAGTAGTCCCGATCCGGGACAGGTCGGTGGCTCTGGAAACACCATATATTTT
CDR3 protein: CASSPDPGQVGGSGNTIYF
J gene: TRBJ1-3
clone size: NA
D gene: TRBD1
V gene: TRBV19

CDR3 DNA: TGTGCCAGCAACCAGCGGGTAGCGGAGCCCTACAATGAGCAGTTCTTC
CDR3 protein: CASNQRVAEPYNEQFF
J gene: TRBJ2-1
clone size: NA
D gene: NA
V gene: TRBV7-8

CDR3 DNA: TGCGCCAGCAGCCAAGGGGCTAGCGGTTACACAGATACGCAGTATTTT
CDR3 protein: CASSQGASGYTDTQYF
J gene: TRBJ2-3
clone size: once
D gene: TRBD2
V gene: TRBV4-3

CDR3 DNA: TGTGCCAGCAGCGCCGGAGGGTATGGCTACACCTTC
CDR3 protein: CASSAGGYGYTF
J gene: TRBJ1-2
clone size: NA
D gene: NA
V gene: TRBV7-9

CDR3 DNA: TGTGCCAGCAGCCCCAAGTCGTCAGACTATGGCTACACCTTC
CDR3 protein: CASSPKSSDYGYTF
J gene: TRBJ1-2
clone size: NA
D gene: NA
V gene: TRBV7-9

CDR3 DNA: TGTGCCATCAGTGATTTCGGGACAGCGACCTACGAGCAGTACTTC
CDR3 protein: CAISDFGTATYEQYF
J gene: TRBJ2-7
clone size: NA
D gene: TRBD1
V gene: TRBV10-3

CDR3 DNA: TGTGCCAGCTCACCCCGGACAGCCGAAGCTTTCTTT
CDR3 protein: CASSPRTAEAFF
J gene: TRBJ1-1
clone size: NA
D gene: NA
V gene: TRBV18

CDR3 DNA: TGTGCCAGCAGTCGTGGACAGCTGGGAGGCTACACCTTC
CDR3 protein: CASSRGQLGGYTF
J gene: TRBJ1-2
clone size: NA
D gene: NA
V gene: TRBV12-3/TRBV12-4

CDR3 DNA: TGTGCCACCAGTGACGCCGGGACAGATACGCAGTATTTT
CDR3 protein: CATSDAGTDTQYF
J gene: TRBJ2-3
clone size: NA
D gene: NA
V gene: TRBV24-1

CDR3 DNA: TGTGCCAGCAGCCAGGGGGGCTCGGGGAACACTGAAGCTTTCTTT
CDR3 protein: CASSQGGSGNTEAFF
J gene: TRBJ1-1
clone size: NA
D gene: NA
V gene: TRBV3-1/TRBV3-2

CDR3 DNA: TGCGCCAGCTCTCTGAGGGGGACGTACGCAGATACGCAGTATTTT
CDR3 protein: CASSLRGTYADTQYF
J gene: TRBJ2-3
clone size: NA
D gene: NA
V gene: TRBV5-1

CDR3 DNA: TGTGCCAGCAGCACGGACAGTGCTCAATCTGGAAACACCATATATTTT
CDR3 protein: CASSTDSAQSGNTIYF
J gene: TRBJ1-3
clone size: NA
D gene: NA
V gene: TRBV7-9

CDR3 DNA: TGCAGTGCTAGTGTTAACTATGGCTACACCTTC
CDR3 protein: CSASVNYGYTF
J gene: TRBJ1-2
clone size: once
D gene: NA
V gene: TRBV20-1

CDR3 DNA: TGCGCCAGCAGCCAGGCCCTCAGGGACTATGGCTACACCTTC
CDR3 protein: CASSQALRDYGYTF
J gene: TRBJ1-2
clone size: NA
D gene: NA
V gene: TRBV4-1

CDR3 DNA: TGTGCCAGCAGCGTAGCTACCCACTGGCTGGGTACGCAGTATTTT
CDR3 protein: CASSVATHWLGTQYF
J gene: TRBJ2-3
clone size: NA
D gene: NA
V gene: TRBV9

CDR3 DNA: TGTGCCAGCTCACCACTATACGGGGCGGATGGTGAGCAGTTCTTC
CDR3 protein: CASSPLYGADGEQFF
J gene: TRBJ2-1
clone size: NA
D gene: NA
V gene: TRBV18

CDR3 DNA: TGTGCCAGCAGTGCGGGATCACCCCTCCACTTT
CDR3 protein: CASSAGSPLHF
J gene: TRBJ1-6
clone size: NA
D gene: NA
V gene: TRBV6-2/TRBV6-3

CDR3 DNA: TGTGCCAGCAGCCAAGGAGGTCGCACTGAAGCTTTCTTT
CDR3 protein: CASSQGGRTEAFF
J gene: TRBJ1-1
clone size: NA
D gene: NA
V gene: TRBV3-1/TRBV3-2

CDR3 DNA: TGTGCCAGCTTCCGGGACAGCACCTACGAGCAGTACTTC
CDR3 protein: CASFRDSTYEQYF
J gene: TRBJ2-7
clone size: NA
D gene: NA
V gene: TRBV21-1

CDR3 DNA: TGTGCCAGCTCACCCTTCGACAGGGTCTACGAGCAGTACTTC
CDR3 protein: CASSPFDRVYEQYF
J gene: TRBJ2-7
clone size: NA
D gene: TRBD1
V gene: TRBV18

CDR3 DNA: TGCGCCAGCAGCTTAGGGACCTCTTTCTCTGGAAACACCATATATTTT
CDR3 protein: CASSLGTSFSGNTIYF
J gene: TRBJ1-3
clone size: once
D gene: NA
V gene: TRBV5-1

CDR3 DNA: TGTGCCAGCAGCCGGGGGGGGCGAAATTCACCCCTCCACTTT
CDR3 protein: CASSRGGRNSPLHF
J gene: TRBJ1-6
clone size: once
D gene: NA
V gene: TRBV5-6

CDR3 DNA: TGTGCCAGCAGACATACAGGGGGTGAAAATACGCAGTATTTT
CDR3 protein: CASRHTGGENTQYF
J gene: TRBJ2-3
clone size: NA
D gene: TRBD1
V gene: TRBV7-2

CDR3 DNA: TGTGCCAGCAGCTTAGGCGGCCCGGGGCTACGGGACGAGCAGTACTTC
CDR3 protein: CASSLGGPGLRDEQYF
J gene: TRBJ2-7
clone size: NA
D gene: NA
V gene: TRBV11-3

CDR3 DNA: TGTGCCAGCAGCTTAGATGGGACTTGGGGTTTCTTT
CDR3 protein: CASSLDGTWGFF
J gene: TRBJ1-1
clone size: NA
D gene: NA
V gene: TRBV7-9

CDR3 DNA: TGTGCCAGCAGTTACGGGACAGCTAATAGCAATCAGCCCCAGCATTTT
CDR3 protein: CASSYGTANSNQPQHF
J gene: TRBJ1-5
clone size: NA
D gene: TRBD1
V gene: TRBV6-2/TRBV6-3

CDR3 DNA: TGCGCCAGCAGCCAAGGCGGGCCTCGGAACACCATATATTTT
CDR3 protein: CASSQGGPRNTIYF
J gene: TRBJ1-3
clone size: NA
D gene: NA
V gene: TRBV4-3

CDR3 DNA: TGTGCCATCAGGCAGGGTCAGGGACAGCCCCAGCATTTT
CDR3 protein: CAIRQGQGQPQHF
J gene: TRBJ1-5
clone size: once
D gene: NA
V gene: TRBV10-3

CDR3 DNA: TGTGCCAGCACCCCGGATACTGCCAAAAACATTCAGTACTTC
CDR3 protein: CASTPDTAKNIQYF
J gene: TRBJ2-4
clone size: NA
D gene: NA
V gene: TRBV6-5

CDR3 DNA: TGTGCCAGTACCACTAGTCGGAATGGCTACACCTTC
CDR3 protein: CASTTSRNGYTF
J gene: TRBJ1-2
clone size: NA
D gene: NA
V gene: TRBV19

CDR3 DNA: TGTGCCATCAGTCTGACACCGACTAATGAAAAACTGTTTTTT
CDR3 protein: CAISLTPTNEKLFF
J gene: TRBJ1-4
clone size: NA
D gene: NA
V gene: TRBV10-3

CDR3 DNA: TGTGCCAGCAGCACGACAGTAAGGGCAACTAATGAAAAACTGTTTTTT
CDR3 protein: CASSTTVRATNEKLFF
J gene: TRBJ1-4
clone size: NA
D gene: NA
V gene: TRBV5-6

CDR3 DNA: TGTGCCAGCAGTCTGACCACAGGGGGGAGTCAGCCCCAGCATTTT
CDR3 protein: CASSLTTGGSQPQHF
J gene: TRBJ1-5
clone size: NA
D gene: TRBD1
V gene: TRBV27

CDR3 DNA: TGTGCCAGCAGCTGGGTTTTCGGACAGGAACCCCAAGAGACCCAGTACTTC
CDR3 protein: CASSWVFGQEPQETQYF
J gene: TRBJ2-5
clone size: once
D gene: TRBD1
V gene: TRBV5-8

CDR3 DNA: TGCGCCAGCAGCTTGGAGGGGGACGACCGAGAGACCCAGTACTTC
CDR3 protein: CASSLEGDDRETQYF
J gene: TRBJ2-5
clone size: NA
D gene: NA
V gene: TRBV5-1

CDR3 DNA: TGCGCCAGCAGCCAGTGGGGCGGGGAAAAACTGTTTTTT
CDR3 protein: CASSQWGGEKLFF
J gene: TRBJ1-4
clone size: NA
D gene: NA
V gene: TRBV4-3

CDR3 DNA: TGTGCCAGCAGCCGGGGAGATAACTATGGCTACACCTTC
CDR3 protein: CASSRGDNYGYTF
J gene: TRBJ1-2
clone size: NA
D gene: NA
V gene: TRBV6-5

CDR3 DNA: TGTGCCAGCAGCGTTTTCTCGGGCGGGAGTCTCGATGAGCAGTTCTTC
CDR3 protein: CASSVFSGGSLDEQFF
J gene: TRBJ2-1
clone size: NA
D gene: TRBD2
V gene: TRBV9

CDR3 DNA: TGTGCCAGCAGTGAGAGGGGGGGATTTGAAAAACTGTTTTTT
CDR3 protein: CASSERGGFEKLFF
J gene: TRBJ1-4
clone size: NA
D gene: NA
V gene: TRBV6-1

CDR3 DNA: TGTGCCAGCAGCTTGGCCCCCGGGACACCCGCCGACCCTTACGAGCAGTACTTC
CDR3 protein: CASSLAPGTPADPYEQYF
J gene: TRBJ2-7
clone size: NA
D gene: NA
V gene: TRBV5-5

CDR3 DNA: TGTGCCAGCAGCTTAATCCCGAACACCGGGGAGCTGTTTTTT
CDR3 protein: CASSLIPNTGELFF
J gene: TRBJ2-2
clone size: NA
D gene: NA
V gene: TRBV7-3

CDR3 DNA: TGTGCCAGCAGCGTAGCGTCCGACACCTCCCCCTATGGCTACACCTTC
CDR3 protein: CASSVASDTSPYGYTF
J gene: TRBJ1-2
clone size: NA
D gene: NA
V gene: TRBV9

CDR3 DNA: TGTGCCAGCAGTGCCCCCGGGACTAGCGGGAGCGATGAGCAGTTCTTC
CDR3 protein: CASSAPGTSGSDEQFF
J gene: TRBJ2-1
clone size: NA
D gene: TRBD2
V gene: TRBV28

CDR3 DNA: TGCGCCAGCAGCCAAGATCGAACAGGGGCCCGCGGAAGCTACACCTTC
CDR3 protein: CASSQDRTGARGSYTF
J gene: TRBJ1-2
clone size: NA
D gene: TRBD1
V gene: TRBV4-3

CDR3 DNA: TGTGCCAGCGCGGGAGTAGGCTACAATGAGCAGTTCTTC
CDR3 protein: CASAGVGYNEQFF
J gene: TRBJ2-1
clone size: NA
D gene: TRBD2
V gene: TRBV19

CDR3 DNA: TGTGCCAGCTCACCACTGGGACGGGATGGCTACACCTTC
CDR3 protein: CASSPLGRDGYTF
J gene: TRBJ1-2
clone size: NA
D gene: NA
V gene: TRBV18

CDR3 DNA: TGTGCCAGCTCACCAACCCAGTTCTCTGGAAACACCATATATTTT
CDR3 protein: CASSPTQFSGNTIYF
J gene: TRBJ1-3
clone size: NA
D gene: NA
V gene: TRBV18

CDR3 DNA: TGTGCCAGCAAACCCTCAGGGGAGGTTGGAGAAAAACTGTTTTTT
CDR3 protein: CASKPSGEVGEKLFF
J gene: TRBJ1-4
clone size: NA
D gene: NA
V gene: TRBV6-5

CDR3 DNA: TGTGCCAGCAGCTTATATCGAGGGGTATGGACTGAAGCTTTCTTT
CDR3 protein: CASSLYRGVWTEAFF
J gene: TRBJ1-1
clone size: NA
D gene: NA
V gene: TRBV11-2

CDR3 DNA: TGTGCCAGCAGCCAGGGAGGACAGGGGCAGGGGAACTACGAGCAGTACTTC
CDR3 protein: CASSQGGQGQGNYEQYF
J gene: TRBJ2-7
clone size: NA
D gene: NA
V gene: TRBV21-1

CDR3 DNA: TGTGCCAGCAGCCTAGACAGCCAAGAGACCCAGTACTTC
CDR3 protein: CASSLDSQETQYF
J gene: TRBJ2-5
clone size: NA
D gene: NA
V gene: TRBV2